The 17 T cell receptor beta chains below all came from one sample that was sequenced in a study of blood T cell repertoires in COVID-19. Produced via immunoSEQ multiplex PCR; TCRdb's table is partial and in-frame only. This sample carries some 200,000 clones, around 84% of them seen once, and the ten largest clones take 5% to 6.5%. The sequenced sample was peripheral blood. The receptors shown here come from a man older than 75 with acute or convalescent COVID-19.

This sequence joins TRBV2 and TRBJ1-5; tentatively, D is TRBD1 (5 bases). The CDR3 spans 12 residues. The germline V gene has CDR1 SNHLY and CDR2 FYNNEI. The V and J ends lost 1 base and 11 bases respectively, with 9 bases between them. CDR3 DNA sequence: TGTGCCAGCAGTGAAGGGGGGGGGTCCCAGCATTTT. Protein: CASSEGGGSQHF.

This sequence joins TRBV12-3 or TRBV12-4 and TRBJ1-2, with D maybe TRBD1 (5 bases). The CDR3 runs 13 residues. Trimming removed 2 bases at V and 7 bases at J, with 11 bases between. The CDR3 coding sequence is TGTGCCAGCAGTTTATTCCTTGGGGCTGGCTACACCTTC. This gives the protein CASSLFLGAGYTF.

The chain combines TRBV10-2 with TRBJ2-1; 10 bases are a match to TRBD2. The V and J ends lost 4 bases and 8 bases, in that order; junction bases with no gene match: 8. From germline, CDR1 is WSHSY and CDR2 SAAADI. The CDR3 has 15 residues. The CDR3 bases are TGCGCCAGCAGTGGAACTAGCGGGAAAGTCGATGAGCAGTTCTTC. Protein: CASSGTSGKVDEQFF.

The chain carries TRBV9 and TRBJ2-2, with D hard to call. The CDR3 extends over 13 amino acids. The V gene lost 4 bases and the J gene lost 3 bases, with 7 bases spanning the gap. Germline CDR1 reads SGDLS; CDR2 reads YYNGEE. The CDR3 protein is CASSFLDTGELFF. CDR3 nucleotide sequence: TGTGCCAGCAGCTTTCTAGACACCGGGGAGCTGTTTTTT.

This clone was seen only a few times. The V and J genes are TRBV2 and TRBJ1-3; TRBD1 agrees at 11 bases. The germline V gene encodes CDR1 SNHLY and CDR2 FYNNEI. This CDR3 comprises 13 residues. V shed 11 bases and J 6 bases; nucleotides not matched to a gene: 6. Written as DNA, the CDR3 is TGTGCCGGACAGGGGGCTCTTGAAAACACCATATATTTT. This codes for CAGQGALENTIYF.

J is TRBJ1-5 and V is TRBV6-5; D call uncertain. CDR1 is MNHEY and CDR2 is SVGAGI in the germline V gene. The CDR3 length is 13 residues. With 7 bases removed from V and 3 bases from J, the gap between germline ends came to 10 bases. The CDR3 sequence is CASNQASNQPQHF. CDR3 in DNA: TGTGCCAGCAACCAGGCGTCCAATCAGCCCCAGCATTTT.

The sample holds one count of this clone. The chain recombines TRBV7-2 with TRBJ2-5, with 11 bases matching TRBD2. V lost 5 bases, J lost 3 bases, and 8 bases stayed unmatched. Germline V gene lookup returns CDR1 SGHTA and CDR2 FQGNSA. The CDR3 sequence is 16 residues long. CDR3 region: CASSGRGLAVKETQYF. The CDR3 DNA follows: TGTGCCAGCAGCGGGCGGGGACTAGCGGTAAAAGAGACCCAGTACTTC.

The chain employs TRBV10-3 and TRBJ2-5; D uncertain. The germline V gene has CDR1 ENHRY and CDR2 SYGVKD. V was pared by 0 bases and J by 4 bases, with 9 bases between. This CDR3 region has 14 residues. The CDR3 here is CAISESKIVETQYF. CDR3 in DNA: TGTGCCATCAGTGAGTCGAAGATAGTAGAGACCCAGTACTTC.

This clone came up a few times. The J gene is TRBJ1-6, the V gene TRBV27; 9 positions agree with TRBD1. Germline values: CDR1 MNHEY, CDR2 SMNVEV (reference sequence). V lost 3 bases to trimming and J lost 6 bases; unmatched junction nucleotides: 9. The CDR3 runs to 17 residues. As DNA, the CDR3 is TGTGCCAGCAGTTTCAATCCCGGGACAGGGAGTAATTCACCCCTCCACTTT. It yields the protein CASSFNPGTGSNSPLHF.

Remarks on this clone: One junction end does not reproduce the germline sequence, and a read error may be involved. The chain combines TRBV7-2 with TRBJ1-5, with D maybe TRBD1 (5 bases). Germline loops: CDR1 SGHTA, CDR2 FQGNSA. The CDR3 covers 13 residues. DNA of the CDR3: TGTGCCAGCAGCTTAGATGGCCGGCAGGGATTGGTTTTT. It codes for CASSLDGRQGLVF.

The V and J genes are TRBV30 and TRBJ1-1, with 8 bases aligning to TRBD1. The CDR3 is made up of 13 amino acids. Germline CDR1 is GTSNPN and CDR2 is SVGIG (reference sequence). V was clipped by 3 bases and J by 10 bases; unmatched bases: 10. The CDR3 DNA reads TGTGCCTGGAGCAGGGGGCCCGGTCGTGGAGCTTTCTTT. It translates to CAWSRGPGRGAFF.

This clone was observed a handful of times. This chain connects TRBV6-2 or TRBV6-3 to TRBJ1-5; TRBD1 matches at 7 bases. The germline gives CDR1 MNHEY, CDR2 SVGEGT. Trimming took 5 bases from V and 11 from J; bases not matched to a gene: 6. The CDR3 spans 12 residues. CDR3 amino acids: CASSTWDRTQHF. For the CDR3, the DNA is TGTGCCAGCAGTACATGGGACAGAACCCAGCATTTT.

This clone is a singleton in its sample. The chain uses TRBV4-1 and TRBJ2-3, with D perhaps matching TRBD2 (6 bases). This CDR3 is built from 15 residues. Germline lookup yields CDR1 MGHRA and CDR2 YSYEKL. V was shortened by 4 bases and J by 0 bases, with 11 bases between the two germline ends. The CDR3 DNA follows: TGCGCCAGCAGCCTCGGCGGGGTAAGCACAGATACGCAGTATTTT. Its protein is CASSLGGVSTDTQYF.

The chain employs TRBV4-1 and TRBJ2-1; 8 nucleotides match TRBD1. The CDR3 sequence is 17 residues long. Germline V gene sequence: CDR1 MGHRA, CDR2 YSYEKL. After removal of 1 base from V and 8 bases from J, the junction contained 13 bases not matched to a gene. The CDR3 spells CASSQAWTAGGSDEQFF. The CDR3 DNA sequence: TGCGCCAGCAGCCAAGCTTGGACGGCAGGGGGCAGCGATGAGCAGTTCTTC.

The J gene is TRBJ2-7, the V gene TRBV10-1, with 7 bases lining up with TRBD2. V shed 3 bases, J shed 2 bases, and the junction held 1 base outside the gene matches. Germline V CDR1 and CDR2: WNHNN, SYGVQD (reference sequence). The CDR3 is made up of 13 amino acids. CDR3 protein: CASSDGLAYEQYF. Written as DNA, the CDR3 is TGCGCCAGCAGTGACGGACTAGCCTACGAGCAGTACTTC.

The rearrangement links TRBV30 to TRBJ2-5, with 11 bases identical to TRBD2. Losses at the gene ends were 6 bases for V and 0 bases for J; bases not matched to a gene: 6. Germline lookup yields CDR1 GTSNPN and CDR2 SVGIG (reference sequence). The CDR3 totals 15 residues. The CDR3 spells CACSPGLADQETQYF. DNA for the CDR3: TGTGCCTGTTCGCCGGGACTAGCGGACCAAGAGACCCAGTACTTC.

The chain combines TRBV28 with TRBJ1-2; no definite D call. V lost 5 bases, J lost 0 bases, and 7 bases lay in between. Germline CDR1 MDHEN, CDR2 SYDVKM. The CDR3 totals 13 residues. This CDR3 is CASSDTTNYGYTF. In nucleotides, the CDR3 is TGTGCCAGCAGTGACACAACTAACTATGGCTACACCTTC.